The sequence of this T cell receptor beta chain was determined in a study of PD-1 blockade in mismatch repair-deficient tumors. Per germline, CDR1 SGHVS and CDR2 FQNEAQ. Trimming left V 5 bases short and J 4 bases short, with 17 bases between. CDR3 length: 16 residues. The repertoire was sequenced with immunoSEQ multiplex PCR; TCRdb's copy has only in-frame clones and lacks some. The table lists some 97,000 clones, 70% to 85% of them singletons. This sequence was found in an adult with mismatch repair-deficient cancer. This chain uses TRBV7-8 with TRBJ1-4; perhaps TRBD1 as D (6 bases). The input for sequencing was peripheral blood, taken approximately 36 weeks after starting pembrolizumab. CDR3 sequence (DNA): TGTGCCAGCAGCCCAGGTCCGAGGGGGATTAATGAAAAACTGTTTTTT. Its translation: CASSPGPRGINEKLFF.